The entry that follows covers one T cell receptor beta chain sequence. What it binds is not known. This sample is part of a study of identical twins. With V trimmed by 11 bases and J by 5 bases, 5 bases remained unmatched. This CDR3 is built from 12 residues. From germline, CDR1 is MNHNY and CDR2 SVGAGI (reference sequence). A universal primer site came from template switching; cDNA carried unique molecular identifiers. TCRdb reanalysed the 5' RACE reads using MiXCR and keeps one entry per CDR3 protein. The repertoire holds 1.5 million to 2 million distinct CDR3 sequences, with about 30% as singletons. Study outcomes and limitations: Sharing of beta out-of-frame sequences by twins showed a weaker excess. Zero-insertion results could be subject to partial confounding by invariant MAIT and iNKT cells.

Sequencing was carried out using cord blood. This chain links TRBV6-6 with TRBJ1-4; 7 nucleotides match TRBD1. This TCR came from a newborn girl in good health. The CDR3 spells CAGKTGNEKLFF. CDR3 DNA sequence: TGTGCCGGCAAGACAGGGAATGAAAAACTGTTTTTT.